The 24 T cell receptor beta chains reported below all come from one sample, sequenced in a study of T cell responses to AZD1222 COVID-19 vaccine. Repertoires were generated with immunoSEQ multiplex PCR, while TCRdb's copy carries only in-frame clones and drops some. The table shows about 54,000 clones, with roughly 80% occurring only once. The sample consisted of peripheral blood, taken on day 0 of AZD1222 vaccination. These receptors originate from an adult in good health.

This clone was observed at least ten times. The chain employs TRBV6-5 and TRBJ2-3; D is possibly TRBD2 (7 bases). CDR3 size: 14 residues. Germline CDR1 and CDR2: MNHEY and SVGAGI. V gave up 7 bases and J gave up 1 base, with 12 bases separating them. DNA for the CDR3: TGTGCCAGCATACGGGGGGCCGGCACAGATACGCAGTATTTT. Amino acids: CASIRGAGTDTQYF.

This chain connects TRBV5-1 to TRBJ2-7; 12 bases line up with TRBD1. The CDR3 length is 14 residues. Germline-derived CDR1 and CDR2 are SGHRS and YFSETQ. The ends lost 4 bases at V and 5 bases at J; junction bases unmatched: 4. CDR3: CASSPGQGAHEQYF. CDR3 bases: TGCGCCAGCAGCCCGGGACAGGGGGCTCACGAGCAGTACTTC.

CDR3 in DNA: TGTGCCAGCAGCGGGAAAGCGGGATCGGATAATTCACCCCTCCACTTT. Residues: CASSGKAGSDNSPLHF. The genes are TRBV9 and TRBJ1-6, with D hard to call. V dropped 3 bases and J dropped 5 bases, with 15 bases sitting between them. Germline V lookup: CDR1 SGDLS, CDR2 YYNGEE. This CDR3 contains 16 residues.

The rearrangement uses TRBV19 and TRBJ1-2; maybe TRBD1 (5 bases). Trimming stripped 10 bases from V and 4 bases from J, with 13 bases between. This CDR3 contains 12 residues. Looked up from germline, CDR1 is LNHDA and CDR2 is SQIVND (reference sequence). CDR3 DNA: TGTGCCACCCTGGGGGATTCCTATGGCTACACCTTC. This gives the protein CATLGDSYGYTF.

This chain uses TRBV4-2 with TRBJ1-2; TRBD1 agrees at 10 bases. There are 18 residues in the CDR3. From germline, CDR1 is LGHNA and CDR2 YNFKEQ. J lost 3 bases, V lost 0 bases, and 10 bases had no gene match. The DNA for the CDR3 is TGTGCCAGCAGCCAAGAGGGGACAGGGGCCCTACGGGACTATGGCTACACCTTC. It specifies CASSQEGTGALRDYGYTF.

The chain uses TRBV10-3 and TRBJ1-1, with unresolved D. V dropped 10 bases and J dropped 0 bases, with 6 bases sitting between them. Germline values: CDR1 ENHRY, CDR2 SYGVKD. The CDR3 consists of 11 residues. CDR3 loop: CATAMNTEAFF. DNA of the CDR3: TGTGCCACGGCGATGAACACTGAAGCTTTCTTT.

The DNA for the CDR3 is TGTGCCAGCAGCCCCGAACCGATGGGCGGCTACACCTTC. Translation: CASSPEPMGGYTF. The gene calls are TRBV7-2 and TRBJ1-2; D uncertain. The germline V gene encodes CDR1 SGHTA and CDR2 FQGNSA. CDR3 length: 13 amino acids. The V end lost 5 bases, the J end lost 8 bases, and 15 bases lay between the germline ends. Variable domain in full (rest from reference TRBV7-2 and TRBJ1-2): GAGVSQSPSNKVTEKGKDVELRCDPISGHTALYWYRQSLGQGLEFLIYFQGNSAPDKSGLPSDRFSAERTGGSVSTLTIQRTQQEDSAVYLCASSPEPMGGYTFGSGTRLTVV.

The V and J genes are TRBV18 and TRBJ1-1, with 8 bases fitting TRBD1. In germline, CDR1 is KGHSH, CDR2 LQKENI. Losses at the gene ends were 0 bases for V and 4 bases for J; bases not matched to a gene: 1. The CDR3 has 14 amino acids. The CDR3 reads CASSPPTGVTEAFF. DNA for the CDR3: TGTGCCAGCTCACCACCGACAGGGGTCACTGAAGCTTTCTTT.

The chain employs TRBV9 and TRBJ2-6; the D gene is possibly TRBD1 (6 bases). The CDR3 contains 16 residues. V dropped 3 bases and J dropped 0 bases, with 10 bases sitting between them. Germline V gene lookup returns CDR1 SGDLS and CDR2 YYNGEE. The CDR3 region is CASSGRQDSGANVLTF. The CDR3 DNA is TGTGCCAGCAGCGGCCGACAGGACTCTGGGGCCAACGTCCTGACTTTC.

V usage is TRBV6-5 and J usage is TRBJ1-2; D gene uncertain. The germline V gene encodes CDR1 MNHEY and CDR2 SVGAGI. V shed 8 bases and J shed 4 bases, with 8 bases lying between them. This CDR3 has 11 amino acids. CDR3 bases: TGTGCCAGCGGCTCCAGCTATGGCTACACCTTC. Translating gives CASGSSYGYTF.

This chain joins TRBV5-6 and TRBJ1-2; 7 bases fit TRBD1. The CDR3 extends over 14 amino acids. With 4 bases clipped from V and 5 bases from J, the junction kept 8 bases outside the gene matches. Per the germline V gene, CDR1 is SGHDT and CDR2 is YYEEEE. CDR3 amino acids: CASSINQGGYGYTF. In DNA form, the CDR3 reads TGTGCCAGCAGCATAAACCAGGGGGGTTATGGCTACACCTTC.

CDR3 nucleotides: TGTACCAGCTGGACACGAGAGACCCAGTACTTC. The encoded protein is CTSWTRETQYF. The chain couples TRBV24-1 to TRBJ2-5; perhaps TRBD1 as D (5 bases). The CDR3 is 11 amino acids. From germline, CDR1 is KGHDR and CDR2 SFDVKD.

This clone was observed once. The chain uses TRBV6-5 and TRBJ2-7; tentative D call: TRBD2 (6 bases). The length of the CDR3 is 13 residues. The germline V gene has CDR1 MNHEY and CDR2 SVGAGI. V was cut by 6 bases and J by 4 bases, with 13 bases left in between. The CDR3 bases are TGTGCCAGCAGCGCGGAAGGGAGGTACGAGCAGTACTTC. Amino acids: CASSAEGRYEQYF.

The gene calls are TRBV7-6 and TRBJ1-3, with D hard to call. The CDR3 loop spans 15 amino acids. In germline, CDR1 is SGHVS, CDR2 FNYEAQ. V lost 5 bases to trimming and J lost 0 bases, with 11 bases between them. DNA of the CDR3: TGTGCCAGCAGCCCCCTCGCCAGCTCTGGAAACACCATATATTTT. Encoded protein: CASSPLASSGNTIYF.

The chain carries TRBV18 and TRBJ1-5; D is undetermined. CDR1 is KGHSH, CDR2 LQKENI, per germline. This CDR3 is 14 amino acids long. Trimming cost V 2 bases and J 6 bases, with 11 bases left between them. The CDR3 region is CASSPRAGGQPQHF. The CDR3 coding sequence is TGTGCCAGCTCACCAAGGGCAGGAGGTCAGCCCCAGCATTTT.

The gene calls are TRBV5-1 and TRBJ1-1, with 7 bases identical to TRBD1. The CDR3 has 14 amino acids. Germline lookup yields CDR1 SGHRS and CDR2 YFSETQ. With V trimmed by 2 bases and J by 2 bases, 3 bases remained unmatched. The CDR3 bases are TGCGCCAGCAGCTTAGGGACAGCCAACACTGAAGCTTTCTTT. Translating gives CASSLGTANTEAFF.

This CDR3 is CASSASGEETQYF. The CDR3 bases are TGCGCCAGCAGCGCCTCAGGGGAAGAGACCCAGTACTTC. The chain recombines TRBV5-1 with TRBJ2-5, with D perhaps matching TRBD1 (6 bases). V was cut by 4 bases and J by 3 bases, with 10 bases left in between. The CDR3 is made up of 13 amino acids. Germline V lookup: CDR1 SGHRS, CDR2 YFSETQ. Supplemented by reference TRBV5-1 and TRBJ2-5, the full variable domain reads KAGVTQTPRYLIKTRGQQVTLSCSPISGHRSVSWYQQTPGQGLQFLFEYFSETQRNKGNFPGRFSGRQFSNSRSEMNVSTLELGDSALYLCASSASGEETQYFGPGTRLLVL.

This clone was detected only once. The genes are TRBV4-2 and TRBJ2-7; 7 nucleotides agree with TRBD2. V lost 0 bases and J lost 3; bases outside the gene matches: 5. Germline V gene lookup returns CDR1 LGHNA and CDR2 YNFKEQ. There are 15 residues in the CDR3. The CDR3 sequence: CASSQDPGLRYEQYF. The CDR3 DNA is TGTGCCAGCAGCCAAGATCCGGGACTACGCTACGAGCAGTACTTC.

The V and J genes are TRBV3-1 (or the pseudogene TRBV3-2) and TRBJ1-1; D is undetermined. Trimming removed 1 base from V and 6 bases from J, with 9 bases in between. The CDR3 runs 13 residues. Germline V CDR1 and CDR2: LGHDT, YNNKEL (reference sequence). CDR3 protein: CASSQGNAAEAFF. Here the CDR3 DNA reads TGTGCCAGCAGCCAAGGAAATGCGGCTGAAGCTTTCTTT.

This clone was seen more than once but under ten times. This chain joins TRBV5-1 and TRBJ2-5, with 7 bases fitting TRBD2. J was trimmed by 2 bases and V by 1 base; bases with no gene match: 5. Germline assignment: CDR1 SGHRS and CDR2 YFSETQ. CDR3 length: 15 amino acids. The CDR3 here is CASSLSGTAQETQYF. The CDR3 DNA is TGCGCCAGCAGCTTGAGCGGGACGGCTCAAGAGACCCAGTACTTC.

The chain is built from TRBV3-1 (or the pseudogene TRBV3-2) and TRBJ1-2; no reliable D call. Trimming removed 4 bases at V and 2 bases at J, with 8 bases between. The germline CDR1 and CDR2 sequences are LGHDT and YNNKEL (reference sequence). This CDR3 has 13 amino acids. The CDR3 here is CASSPQTNYGYTF. For the CDR3, the DNA is TGTGCCAGCAGCCCACAGACAAACTATGGCTACACCTTC.

The chain has TRBV7-2 and TRBJ2-7; TRBD1 agrees at 10 bases. CDR3 length: 14 amino acids. With V trimmed by 5 bases and J by 4 bases, 5 bases remained unmatched. Per germline, CDR1 SGHTA and CDR2 FQGNSA. CDR3 protein: CASSRGTGAYEQYF. CDR3 bases: TGTGCCAGCAGCCGTGGGACAGGGGCATACGAGCAGTACTTC. The full variable domain, rest sourced from reference TRBV7-2 and TRBJ2-7, is GAGVSQSPSNKVTEKGKDVELRCDPISGHTALYWYRQSLGQGLEFLIYFQGNSAPDKSGLPSDRFSAERTGGSVSTLTIQRTQQEDSAVYLCASSRGTGAYEQYFGPGTRLTVT.

The rearrangement uses TRBV3-1 (or the pseudogene TRBV3-2) and TRBJ2-1; D gene ambiguous. Trimming took off 3 bases at V and 0 bases at J, with 24 bases between the two ends. The germline gives CDR1 LGHDT, CDR2 YNNKEL (reference sequence). The CDR3 has 20 amino acids. The CDR3 spells CASSHSVLSAVQSSYNEQFF. For the CDR3, the DNA is TGTGCCAGCAGCCATAGTGTTTTATCGGCGGTTCAGAGCTCCTACAATGAGCAGTTCTTC.

The genes are TRBV4-2 and TRBJ2-5, with 10 nucleotides matching TRBD2. This CDR3 spans 16 amino acids. CDR1 is LGHNA, CDR2 YNFKEQ, per germline. Trimming removed 0 bases from V and 4 bases from J; junction bases left unmatched: 5. The chain's CDR3 is CASSQEGLAGVETQYF. DNA of the CDR3: TGTGCCAGCAGCCAAGAGGGGCTAGCGGGGGTAGAGACCCAGTACTTC.